These 3 T cell receptor beta chains were all obtained from the same sample, sequenced in a study of response to subunit inactivated influenza vaccine. TCRdb reanalysed the RT-PCR reads using MiXCR and keeps one entry per CDR3 protein. The sample consists of about 480,000 distinct CDR3 sequences, over 25% of them appearing once. The material sequenced was CD4+ T cells sorted from PBMCs, taken more than 4 days after vaccination. The receptors were sampled from a man aged 45-65 years who received an inactivated influenza vaccine.

This clonotype was observed a few times. Here the CDR3 reads CASSQDTPGYNEQFF. In DNA form, the CDR3 reads TGTGCCAGCAGCCAAGATACGCCGGGGTACAATGAGCAGTTCTTC. The chain recombines TRBV4-2 with TRBJ2-1, with D perhaps TRBD2 (5 bases). V was clipped by 0 bases and J by 4 bases, with 10 bases between them. In germline, CDR1 is LGHNA, CDR2 YNFKEQ. CDR3 size: 15 residues.

This clonotype was detected only a few times. A read error may produce the germline difference seen at one junction end. The rearrangement joins TRBV12-3 or TRBV12-4 to TRBJ2-7; 15 bases fit TRBD2. The CDR3 runs to 17 residues. The CDR3 DNA reads TGTGTCAGCAGTGATTATAGGACTAGCGGGAGGGCCTACGAGCAGTACTTC. Protein: CVSSDYRTSGRAYEQYF.

The chain couples TRBV10-3 to TRBJ1-6, with TRBD1 as a possible D gene (5 bases). V was pared by 7 bases and J by 12 bases, with 13 bases between. This CDR3 comprises 12 residues. Germline V gene data show CDR1 as ENHRY and CDR2 as SYGVKD. The CDR3 DNA sequence: TGTGCCATCACCCCCGCTGGGGGACCCCTCCACTTT. Translation: CAITPAGGPLHF.